The sequence of this T cell receptor beta chain was determined in a study of blood T cell repertoires in COVID-19. As for the study in general: Collection of acute and convalescent COVID-19 samples took place in the United States, Italy and Spain.

This CDR3 region has 14 residues. V was shortened by 4 bases and J by 2 bases, with 8 bases between the two germline ends. Looked up from germline, CDR1 is KGHDR and CDR2 is SFDVKD. Using immunoSEQ multiplex PCR, the repertoire was profiled, and TCRdb retains in-frame clones only, with some absent. Of some 250,000 clones detected, 85% to 90% appear once; the ten largest clones hold about a sixth. All enrollees were about 18 to 89 years old and from some 24 US areas. Categorization into cohorts depended on clinical history that participants reported. Input material: PBMCs or T cells enriched from blood (not recorded which). This TCR was recovered from a man between 18 and 29 years old who had recovered from COVID-19. The chain uses TRBV24-1 and TRBJ1-3; a weak D match, TRBD1 (6 bases). The CDR3: CATSEGGPGNTIYF. The CDR3 bases are TGTGCCACCAGTGAAGGGGGACCTGGAAACACCATATATTTT.